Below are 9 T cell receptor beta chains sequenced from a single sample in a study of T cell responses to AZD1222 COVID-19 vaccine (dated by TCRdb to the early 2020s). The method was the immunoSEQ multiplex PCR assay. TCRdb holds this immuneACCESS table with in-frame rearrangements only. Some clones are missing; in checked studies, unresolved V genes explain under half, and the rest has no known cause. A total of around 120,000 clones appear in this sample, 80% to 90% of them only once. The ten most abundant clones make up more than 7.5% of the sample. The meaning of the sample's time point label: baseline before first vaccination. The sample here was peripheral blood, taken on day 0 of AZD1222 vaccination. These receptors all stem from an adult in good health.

The CDR3 is CSVEVQQDQPQHF. Written as DNA, the CDR3 is TGCAGCGTAGAGGTCCAGCAGGATCAGCCCCAGCATTTT. V usage is TRBV29-1 and J usage is TRBJ1-5; D uncertain. The CDR3 is made up of 13 amino acids. Trimming took off 6 bases at V and 5 bases at J, with 14 bases between the two ends. The germline V gene has CDR1 SQVTM and CDR2 ANQGSEA. Supplemented by reference TRBV29-1 and TRBJ1-5, the full variable domain reads SAVISQKPSRDICQRGTSLTIQCQVDSQVTMMFWYRQQPGQSLTLIATANQGSEATYESGFVIDKFPISRPNLTFSTLTVSNMSPEDSSIYLCSVEVQQDQPQHFGDGTRLSIL.

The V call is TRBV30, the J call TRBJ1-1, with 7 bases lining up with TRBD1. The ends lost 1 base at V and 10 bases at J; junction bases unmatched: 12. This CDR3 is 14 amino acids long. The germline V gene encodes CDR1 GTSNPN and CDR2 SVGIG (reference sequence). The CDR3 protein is CAWSGARQGWGAFF. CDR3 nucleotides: TGTGCCTGGAGTGGTGCTCGACAGGGTTGGGGAGCTTTCTTT. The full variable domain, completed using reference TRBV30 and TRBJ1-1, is SQTIHQWPATLVQPVGSPLSLECTVEGTSNPNLYWYRQAAGRGLQLLFYSVGIGQISSEVPQNLSASRPQDRQFILSSKKLLLSDSGFYLCAWSGARQGWGAFFGQGTRLTVV.

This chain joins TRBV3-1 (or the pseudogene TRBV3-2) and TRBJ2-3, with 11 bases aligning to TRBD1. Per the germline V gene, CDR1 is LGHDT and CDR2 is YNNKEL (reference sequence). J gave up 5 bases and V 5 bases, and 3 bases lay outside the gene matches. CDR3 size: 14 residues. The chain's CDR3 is CASSSGQGGDTQYF. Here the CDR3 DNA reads TGTGCCAGCAGCTCGGGACAGGGGGGAGATACGCAGTATTTT.

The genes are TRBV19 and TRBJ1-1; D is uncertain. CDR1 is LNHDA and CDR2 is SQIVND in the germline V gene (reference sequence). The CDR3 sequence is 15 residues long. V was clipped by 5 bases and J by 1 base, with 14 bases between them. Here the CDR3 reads CASSLRSETNTEAFF. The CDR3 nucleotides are TGTGCCAGTAGTCTACGATCGGAAACGAACACTGAAGCTTTCTTT.

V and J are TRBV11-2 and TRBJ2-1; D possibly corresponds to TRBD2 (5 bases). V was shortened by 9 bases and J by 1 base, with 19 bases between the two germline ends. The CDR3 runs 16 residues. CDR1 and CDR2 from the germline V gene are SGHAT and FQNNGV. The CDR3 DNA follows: TGTGCCAGTGGCGGATTAGCGACCCTTTCCTACAATGAGCAGTTCTTC. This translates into CASGGLATLSYNEQFF. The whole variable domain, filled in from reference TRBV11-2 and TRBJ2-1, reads EAGVAQSPRYKIIEKRQSVAFWCNPISGHATLYWYQQILGQGPKLLIQFQNNGVVDDSQLPKDRFSAERLKGVDSTLKIQPAKLEDSAVYLCASGGLATLSYNEQFFGPGTRLTVL.

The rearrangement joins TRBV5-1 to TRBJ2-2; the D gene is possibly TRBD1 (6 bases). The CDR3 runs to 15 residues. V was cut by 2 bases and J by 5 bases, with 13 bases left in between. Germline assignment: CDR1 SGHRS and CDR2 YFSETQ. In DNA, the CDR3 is TGCGCCAGCAGCTTAAACAGGGTTGAGACCGGGGAGCTGTTTTTT. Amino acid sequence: CASSLNRVETGELFF.

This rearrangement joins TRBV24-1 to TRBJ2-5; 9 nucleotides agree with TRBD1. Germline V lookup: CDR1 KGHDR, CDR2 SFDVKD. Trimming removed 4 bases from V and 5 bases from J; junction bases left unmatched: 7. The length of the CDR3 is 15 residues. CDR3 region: CATSDPGQGSETQYF. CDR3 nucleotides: TGTGCCACCAGTGACCCGGGACAGGGAAGTGAGACCCAGTACTTC.

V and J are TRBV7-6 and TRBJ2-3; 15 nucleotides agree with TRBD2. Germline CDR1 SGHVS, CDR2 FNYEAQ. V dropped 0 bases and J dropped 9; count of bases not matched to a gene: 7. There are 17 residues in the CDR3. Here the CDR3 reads CASSLAKPGLAGGTQYF. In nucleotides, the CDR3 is TGTGCCAGCAGCTTAGCAAAACCGGGACTAGCGGGAGGAACGCAGTATTTT. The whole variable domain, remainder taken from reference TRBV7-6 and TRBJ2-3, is GAGVSQSPRYKVTKRGQDVALRCDPISGHVSLYWYRQALGQGPEFLTYFNYEAQQDKSGLPNDRFSAERPEGSISTLTIQRTEQRDSAMYRCASSLAKPGLAGGTQYFGPGTRLTVL.

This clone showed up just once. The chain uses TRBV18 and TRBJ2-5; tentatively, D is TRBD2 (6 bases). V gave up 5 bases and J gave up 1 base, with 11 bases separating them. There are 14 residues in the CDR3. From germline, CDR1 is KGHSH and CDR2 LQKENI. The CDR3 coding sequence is TGTGCCAGCTCATTGGACTATCTCCAAGAGACCCAGTACTTC. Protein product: CASSLDYLQETQYF.